The text below deals with one T cell receptor (beta chain). What it binds is unknown. The sample belongs to a study of CD8+CD57+ T cells in acquired aplastic anemia. Study-level background: The DNA of sorted CD4+ and CD8+ cells averaged roughly 3.2 ug. Reads per healthy sample averaged around 10 million (CD4+) and some 12 million (CD8+). Study conclusions and caveats: Patients and controls had in common some 30 CD8+ CDR3 sequences. Controls did not differ significantly from patients in CD8+ Simpson's diversity.

The study profiled TCR beta VDJ and CDR3 using genomic DNA as template. TCRdb re-derived calls from the reads in MiXCR, one entry per CDR3 protein. The data hold 120,000 or so distinct CDR3 sequences, with more than 40% observed a single time. The sample consisted of sorted CD4+, CD8+, or CD8+CD57+ T cells (not recorded which) from PBMCs. The receptor was isolated from a human donor in good health, serving as a control.

The CDR3, as DNA: TGTGCCAGCAGCGGGGACAGGGGGACTGTC. It yields the protein CASSGDRGTV. The chain links TRBV9 to TRBJ2-7; 11 bases match TRBD1. The CDR3 runs 10 residues. Germline V gene lookup returns CDR1 SGDLS and CDR2 YYNGEE.